This T cell receptor beta chain was profiled in a study of PD-1 blockade in mismatch repair-deficient tumors. Germline CDR1 and CDR2: LNHDA and SQIVND (reference sequence). This CDR3 is 16 amino acids long. V trimming: 0 bases; J trimming: 3 bases; junction bases outside the gene matches: 4. The protocol was immunoSEQ multiplex PCR, while the TCRdb copy is restricted to in-frame clones and leaves out a portion. Found here are 40,000 to 60,000 clones, 77% of them singletons; the top ten hold less than 3.5%. This receptor was identified in an adult with mismatch repair-deficient cancer. The sequencing used PBMCs, collected before pembrolizumab treatment. The chain couples TRBV19 to TRBJ2-2; 7 bases are shared with TRBD1. The CDR3: CASSIDGGQDTGELFF. In DNA, the CDR3 is TGTGCCAGTAGTATAGATGGCGGACAGGACACCGGGGAGCTGTTTTTT.